One sample yielded the 27 T cell receptor beta chains listed below, sequenced in a study of T cell changes during pregnancy in multiple sclerosis. Sequencing used immunoSEQ multiplex PCR; TCRdb keeps in-frame clones, though not all of them. This table has around 65,000 clones, around 91% appearing once. The sample consisted of peripheral blood, taken in the third trimester of pregnancy. The receptors were sampled from a female donor in good health, enrolled as a control in a pregnancy study.

This chain uses TRBV29-1 with TRBJ2-1, with TRBD2 matching 9 bases. The V segment lost 6 bases and the J segment 4 bases; nucleotides outside the gene matches: 10. This CDR3 is built from 15 residues. The germline V gene encodes CDR1 SQVTM and CDR2 ANQGSEA. Written as DNA, the CDR3 is TGCAGCGTCCGGAAGGCGGGGGGGCCTTACAATGAGCAGTTCTTC. Residues: CSVRKAGGPYNEQFF.

This rearrangement joins TRBV21-1 to TRBJ2-7; the D call in the table, TRBD2, was not verified against the DNA. TRBV21-1 is a pseudogene. This CDR3 comprises 14 residues. The CDR3 region is CASSSLAGPYEQYF. The CDR3 DNA follows: TGTGCCAGCAGCTCCTTAGCGGGCCCCTACGAGCAGTACTTC.

This chain links TRBV28 with TRBJ2-3; possible D gene TRBD1, 5 bases. Germline V lookup: CDR1 MDHEN, CDR2 SYDVKM. The length of the CDR3 is 10 residues. V lost 11 bases and J lost 8, with 11 bases in between. DNA for the CDR3: TGTGCCGTGGAAGGGGTTACGCAGTATTTT. Residues: CAVEGVTQYF. Together with reference TRBV28 and TRBJ2-3, the CDR3 gives the full variable domain: DVKVTQSSRYLVKRTGEKVFLECVQDMDHENMFWYRQDPGLGLRLIYFSYDVKMKEKGDIPEGYSVSREKKERFSLILESASTNQTSMYLCAVEGVTQYFGPGTRLTVL.

Remarks on this clone: Relative to the germline gene, one junction end is altered; a read error may explain this. The rearrangement links TRBV4-3 to TRBJ2-7; D is possibly TRBD2 (6 bases). The CDR3 loop spans 14 amino acids. CDR1 and CDR2 from the germline V gene are LGHNA and YSLEER. CDR3 nucleotides: TGCGCCAGCAGCCAAGATCGGGACTCCGACGAGCAGTACTTC. Translated: CASSQDRDSDEQYF.

This clone was observed a single time. The chain is built from TRBV5-5 and TRBJ1-2; TRBD1 is a possible D gene (6 bases). V was clipped by 3 bases and J by 6 bases, with 18 bases between them. The CDR3 consists of 15 residues. Germline CDR1 SGHKS, CDR2 YYEKEE (reference sequence). Written as DNA, the CDR3 is TGTGCCAGCAGCTCAACAGGGCGTAAAGGGGATGGCTACACCTTC. This codes for CASSSTGRKGDGYTF.

The count of this clone is one. The rearrangement links TRBV27 to TRBJ1-2; weak D call: TRBD1 (6 bases). The V and J ends lost 5 bases and 9 bases respectively, with 13 bases between them. Germline V gives CDR1 MNHEY, CDR2 SMNVEV (reference sequence). The CDR3 contains 12 residues. Here the CDR3 reads CASSSTGSRYTF. For the CDR3, the DNA is TGTGCCAGCAGTAGTACAGGGTCACGCTACACCTTC.

By frequency in the sample, this clone is medium-sized. Other DNA variants within this sample encode the same CDR3. The chain has TRBV6-5 and TRBJ1-1; TRBD1 is a possible D gene (6 bases). The ends were cut back, 0 bases at V and 1 base at J, with 9 bases in the middle. Germline V gene lookup returns CDR1 MNHEY and CDR2 SVGAGI. The CDR3 loop spans 15 amino acids. Here the CDR3 reads CASSYSTGQNTEAFF. The DNA for the CDR3 is TGTGCCAGCAGTTACTCTACGGGACAGAACACTGAAGCTTTCTTT.

The genes are TRBV4-3 and TRBJ2-2; tentatively, D is TRBD1 (5 bases). Between the trimmed V and J ends, which lost 1 base and 0 bases, there was a span of 9 bases. Germline lookup yields CDR1 LGHNA and CDR2 YSLEER. The CDR3 covers 16 residues. CDR3 nucleotides: TGCGCCAGCAGCCAAGTAAGGGGATCGAACACCGGGGAGCTGTTTTTT. Its protein product is CASSQVRGSNTGELFF.

The chain uses TRBV7-3 and TRBJ2-3, with D unclear. CDR1 and CDR2 from the germline V gene are SGHTA and FQGTGA. The V and J ends lost 2 bases and 2 bases respectively, with 8 bases between them. The CDR3 sequence is 14 residues long. Here the CDR3 reads CASSLLGPTDTQYF. DNA for the CDR3: TGTGCCAGCAGCTTACTAGGTCCCACAGATACGCAGTATTTT.

The chain is built from TRBV19 and TRBJ1-6; D call uncertain. There are 15 residues in the CDR3. The V gene lost 9 bases and the J gene lost 7 bases, with 19 bases spanning the gap. The germline gives CDR1 LNHDA, CDR2 SQIVND (reference sequence). The CDR3 DNA sequence: TGTGCCAGCTCAGTTTCGACGGTCGGGAATTCACCCCTCCACTTT. Its translation: CASSVSTVGNSPLHF.

This clone was counted once. This rearrangement joins TRBV7-2 to TRBJ1-1, with D perhaps TRBD1 (5 bases). Germline values: CDR1 SGHTA, CDR2 FQGNSA. This CDR3 contains 18 residues. Trimming shortened V by 5 bases and J by 0 bases, and 22 bases separated the two germline ends. The CDR3 DNA reads TGTGCCAGCAGCACCATTAGTTCTTCGGCAGGGTTGAACACTGAAGCTTTCTTT. It yields the protein CASSTISSSAGLNTEAFF.

The chain recombines TRBV7-2 with TRBJ1-6, with TRBD1 matching 10 bases. The length of the CDR3 is 14 residues. Germline CDR1 reads SGHTA; CDR2 reads FQGNSA. V shed 3 bases and J 8 bases; nucleotides not matched to a gene: 1. The CDR3 region is CASSLGQGYSPLHF. The CDR3, as DNA: TGTGCCAGCAGCTTGGGACAGGGGTATTCACCCCTCCACTTT.

This clone was counted once. The rearrangement joins TRBV6-6 to TRBJ1-5; 8 nucleotides match TRBD1. Per the germline V gene, CDR1 is MNHNY and CDR2 is SVGAGI (reference sequence). This CDR3 region has 15 residues. V lost 4 bases, J lost 7 bases, and 9 bases stayed unmatched. The CDR3 loop reads CASSLHGTGDQPQHF. The CDR3 region has the DNA TGTGCCAGCAGTTTACACGGGACAGGCGACCAGCCCCAGCATTTT.

The rearrangement links TRBV7-2 to TRBJ2-3; 7 positions agree with TRBD1. J was trimmed by 0 bases and V by 1 base; bases with no gene match: 7. This CDR3 spans 17 amino acids. The germline gives CDR1 SGHTA, CDR2 FQGNSA. CDR3 nucleotide sequence: TGTGCCAGCAGCTTAGGATACAGGGGTACTAGCACAGATACGCAGTATTTT. Encoded protein: CASSLGYRGTSTDTQYF.

This chain uses TRBV5-1 with TRBJ1-4, with D perhaps matching TRBD1 (6 bases). The CDR3 covers 15 residues. V was clipped by 6 bases and J by 4 bases, with 16 bases between them. CDR1 SGHRS and CDR2 YFSETQ come from the germline V gene. This CDR3 reads CASTYLTGHNEKLFF. CDR3 sequence (DNA): TGCGCCAGCACCTACCTGACAGGACATAATGAAAAACTGTTTTTT.

The V call is TRBV7-9, the J call TRBJ2-2; a weak D match, TRBD1 (6 bases). Trimming removed 5 bases from V and 1 base from J, with 14 bases in between. CDR1 is SEHNR and CDR2 is FQNEAQ in the germline V gene (reference sequence). The CDR3 totals 16 residues. The CDR3 coding sequence is TGTGCCAGCAGCCCCCCGGGACACAAGAACACCGGGGAGCTGTTTTTT. Amino acids: CASSPPGHKNTGELFF.

This clone was observed once. CDR3 residues: CASSLTSGATDTQYF. The DNA of the CDR3 is TGTGCCAGCAGCCTGACTAGCGGGGCCACAGATACGCAGTATTTT. The genes are TRBV6-4 and TRBJ2-3, with TRBD2 identical over 11 bases. This CDR3 is built from 15 residues. Trimming at V came to 6 bases and at J to 2 bases, leaving 4 bases not matched to a gene. Germline loops: CDR1 MRHNA, CDR2 SNTAGT.

The V and J genes are TRBV9 and TRBJ1-6, with 7 bases that match TRBD1. The CDR3 loop spans 17 amino acids. CDR1 and CDR2 from the germline V gene are SGDLS and YYNGEE. V gave up 0 bases and J gave up 7 bases; unmatched junction bases: 10. Here the CDR3 reads CASSVAGKGTANSPLHF. The CDR3 DNA is TGTGCCAGCAGCGTAGCGGGCAAGGGGACAGCCAATTCACCCCTCCACTTT.

The rearrangement joins TRBV7-3 to TRBJ2-1; 7 nucleotides agree with TRBD2. Germline trimming cut 5 bases from V and 4 bases from J; bases unmatched to any gene: 11. Germline lookup yields CDR1 SGHTA and CDR2 FQGTGA. The CDR3 spans 16 residues. The CDR3 reads CASSPYGGGQYNEQFF. The CDR3 nucleotides read TGTGCCAGCAGCCCGTATGGGGGGGGTCAATACAATGAGCAGTTCTTC.

J is TRBJ2-7 and V is TRBV7-2; D not resolved. The V and J ends lost 5 bases and 2 bases respectively, with 13 bases between them. CDR3 size: 14 residues. Germline V lookup: CDR1 SGHTA, CDR2 FQGNSA. The CDR3 nucleotides are TGTGCCAGCAGCCCTCTGGCGGATCCCTACGAGCAGTACTTC. Its protein is CASSPLADPYEQYF.

This clone showed up just once. The CDR3: CASRDSGSTDTQYF. For the CDR3, the DNA is TGTGCCAGCAGAGATAGCGGGAGCACAGATACGCAGTATTTT. V and J are TRBV4-2 and TRBJ2-3, with 7 bases that match TRBD2. The CDR3 runs to 14 residues. Germline trimming cut 6 bases from V and 0 bases from J; bases unmatched to any gene: 3. The germline V gene has CDR1 LGHNA and CDR2 YNFKEQ.

The rearrangement links TRBV28 to TRBJ1-4; 7 bases align to TRBD1. The V gene's germline CDR1 is MDHEN and CDR2 SYDVKM. Trimming cost V 0 bases and J 7 bases; bases outside gene matches: 5. The CDR3 length is 15 residues. The CDR3 loop is CASSLWAGGGEKLFF. The CDR3 coding sequence is TGTGCCAGCAGTTTATGGGCAGGGGGTGGTGAAAAACTGTTTTTT. Complete variable domain (other parts from reference TRBV28 and TRBJ1-4): DVKVTQSSRYLVKRTGEKVFLECVQDMDHENMFWYRQDPGLGLRLIYFSYDVKMKEKGDIPEGYSVSREKKERFSLILESASTNQTSMYLCASSLWAGGGEKLFFGSGTQLSVL.

The chain is built from TRBV11-2 and TRBJ2-7; 8 bases fit TRBD1. Trimming removed 4 bases from V and 6 bases from J; junction bases left unmatched: 2. Per germline, CDR1 SGHAT and CDR2 FQNNGV. CDR3 length: 12 residues. The CDR3 coding sequence is TGTGCCAGCAGCTCAGGGGGCGGCGAGCAGTACTTC. This gives the protein CASSSGGGEQYF.

The chain joins TRBV9 to TRBJ2-7, with 12 bases matching TRBD1. Per the germline V gene, CDR1 is SGDLS and CDR2 is YYNGEE. V dropped 3 bases and J dropped 2; count of bases not matched to a gene: 3. The CDR3 extends over 15 amino acids. CDR3 nucleotide sequence: TGTGCCAGCAGCGCAGGGACAGGGGGCACCTACGAGCAGTACTTC. Translating it yields CASSAGTGGTYEQYF.

V and J are TRBV9 and TRBJ1-1, with D uncertain. Germline V gives CDR1 SGDLS, CDR2 YYNGEE. V was shortened by 7 bases and J by 0 bases, with 10 bases between the two germline ends. The CDR3 is made up of 13 amino acids. In nucleotides, the CDR3 is TGTGCCAGCGGCCGACTTATGAACACTGAAGCTTTCTTT. Its protein product is CASGRLMNTEAFF.

The chain employs TRBV5-1 and TRBJ2-7; TRBD2 is a possible D gene (5 bases). The CDR3 sequence is 15 residues long. V was shortened by 0 bases and J by 2 bases, with 12 bases between the two germline ends. Germline CDR1 SGHRS, CDR2 YFSETQ. As DNA, the CDR3 is TGCGCCAGCAGCTTGGGACTAACGGGGACCTACGAGCAGTACTTC. This encodes CASSLGLTGTYEQYF. Full variable domain (remainder filled in from reference TRBV5-1 and TRBJ2-7): KAGVTQTPRYLIKTRGQQVTLSCSPISGHRSVSWYQQTPGQGLQFLFEYFSETQRNKGNFPGRFSGRQFSNSRSEMNVSTLELGDSALYLCASSLGLTGTYEQYFGPGTRLTVT.

The chain carries TRBV11-1 and TRBJ1-2; D gene unclear. Germline V gene data show CDR1 as SGHAT and CDR2 as FQDESV (reference sequence). Trimming took 5 bases from V and 7 from J, leaving 8 bases between them. There are 11 residues in the CDR3. The CDR3 region is CASSPISGYTF. As DNA, the CDR3 is TGTGCCAGCAGCCCGATTAGTGGCTACACCTTC.